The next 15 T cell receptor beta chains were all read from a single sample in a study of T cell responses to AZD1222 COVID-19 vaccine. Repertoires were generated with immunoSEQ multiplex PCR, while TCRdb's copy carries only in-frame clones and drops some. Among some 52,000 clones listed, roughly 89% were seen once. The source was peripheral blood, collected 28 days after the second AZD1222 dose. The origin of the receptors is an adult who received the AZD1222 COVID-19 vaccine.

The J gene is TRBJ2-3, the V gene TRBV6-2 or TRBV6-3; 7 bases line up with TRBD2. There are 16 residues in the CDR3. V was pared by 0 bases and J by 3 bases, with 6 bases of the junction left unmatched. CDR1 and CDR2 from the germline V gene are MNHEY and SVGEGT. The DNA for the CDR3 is TGTGCCAGCAGTTACTCGGGCGGGAGCGGTACAGATACGCAGTATTTT. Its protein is CASSYSGGSGTDTQYF.

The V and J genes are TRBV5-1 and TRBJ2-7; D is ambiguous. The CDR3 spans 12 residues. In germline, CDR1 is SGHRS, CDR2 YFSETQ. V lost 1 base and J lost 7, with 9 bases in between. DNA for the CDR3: TGCGCCAGCAGCTTGAGTTTTGGAGAGCAGTACTTC. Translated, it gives CASSLSFGEQYF. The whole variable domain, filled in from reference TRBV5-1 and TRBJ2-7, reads KAGVTQTPRYLIKTRGQQVTLSCSPISGHRSVSWYQQTPGQGLQFLFEYFSETQRNKGNFPGRFSGRQFSNSRSEMNVSTLELGDSALYLCASSLSFGEQYFGPGTRLTVT.

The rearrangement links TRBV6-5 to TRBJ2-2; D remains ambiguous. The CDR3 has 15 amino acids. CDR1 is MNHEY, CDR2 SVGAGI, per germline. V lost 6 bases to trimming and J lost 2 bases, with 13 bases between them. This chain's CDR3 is CASRATDHNTGELFF. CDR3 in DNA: TGTGCCAGCAGGGCGACCGACCACAACACCGGGGAGCTGTTTTTT.

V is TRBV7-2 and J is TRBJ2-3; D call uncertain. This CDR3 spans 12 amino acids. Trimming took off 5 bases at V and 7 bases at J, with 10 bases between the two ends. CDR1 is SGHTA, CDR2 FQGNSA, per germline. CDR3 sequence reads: CASSVSVNTQYF. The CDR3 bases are TGTGCCAGCAGCGTGAGCGTGAATACGCAGTATTTT.

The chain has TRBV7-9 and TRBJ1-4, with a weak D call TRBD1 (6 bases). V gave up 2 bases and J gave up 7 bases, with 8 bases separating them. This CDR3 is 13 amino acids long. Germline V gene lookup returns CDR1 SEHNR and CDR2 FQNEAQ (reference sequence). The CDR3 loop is CASSLSQGEKLFF. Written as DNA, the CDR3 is TGTGCCAGCAGCTTATCACAGGGTGAAAAACTGTTTTTT.

The CDR3 DNA is TGCGCCAGCCGCCTGACGGGGAACACCGGGGAGCTGTTTTTT. Residues: CASRLTGNTGELFF. The chain couples TRBV5-1 to TRBJ2-2; D is unresolved. There are 14 residues in the CDR3. V lost 7 bases and J 1 base, leaving 11 bases between the germline ends. Germline V gene sequence: CDR1 SGHRS, CDR2 YFSETQ.

The CDR3 loop is CASSELAGGRNEQFF. The CDR3 bases are TGTGCCAGCAGTGAATTAGCGGGAGGGAGGAATGAGCAGTTCTTC. The chain has TRBV6-1 and TRBJ2-1; 11 bases align to TRBD2. V lost 2 bases and J lost 7; bases outside the gene matches: 4. CDR1 is MNHNS, CDR2 SASEGT, per germline. The CDR3 is 15 residues long.

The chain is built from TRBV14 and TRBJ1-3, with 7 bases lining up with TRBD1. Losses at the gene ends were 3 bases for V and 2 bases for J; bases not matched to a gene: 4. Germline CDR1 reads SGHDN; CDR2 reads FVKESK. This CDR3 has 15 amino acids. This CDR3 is CASSHVGGTGNTIYF. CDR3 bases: TGTGCCAGCAGCCATGTAGGGGGCACTGGAAACACCATATATTTT. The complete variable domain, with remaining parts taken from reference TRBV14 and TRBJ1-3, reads EAGVTQFPSHSVIEKGQTVTLRCDPISGHDNLYWYRRVMGKEIKFLLHFVKESKQDESGMPNNRFLAERTGGTYSTLKVQPAELEDSGVYFCASSHVGGTGNTIYFGEGSWLTVV.

Here the CDR3 reads CASSSATGTAYGYTF. As DNA, the CDR3 is TGTGCCAGCAGCTCGGCCACCGGGACAGCCTATGGCTACACCTTC. The chain combines TRBV5-4 with TRBJ1-2; TRBD1 matches 7 bases. CDR1 and CDR2 from the germline V gene are SGHNT and YYREEE (reference sequence). The CDR3 spans 15 residues. V was pared by 3 bases and J by 4 bases, with 9 bases of the junction left unmatched.

The CDR3 DNA reads TGCGCCAGCAGCCAAGTGCCTGCGGGAGGTTCCTACGAGCAGTACTTC. It yields the protein CASSQVPAGGSYEQYF. The gene calls are TRBV4-1 and TRBJ2-7, with 8 bases that match TRBD2. The CDR3 loop spans 16 amino acids. The V gene end was trimmed by 1 base and the J gene end by 1 base; junction bases not matched to a gene: 6. Per the germline V gene, CDR1 is MGHRA and CDR2 is YSYEKL.

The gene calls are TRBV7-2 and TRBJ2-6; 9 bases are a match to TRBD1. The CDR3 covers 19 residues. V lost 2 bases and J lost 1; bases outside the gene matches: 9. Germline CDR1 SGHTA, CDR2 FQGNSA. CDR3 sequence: CASSLRKQGAISGANVLTF. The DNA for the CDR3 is TGTGCCAGCAGCTTACGGAAACAGGGGGCCATATCTGGGGCCAACGTCCTGACTTTC.

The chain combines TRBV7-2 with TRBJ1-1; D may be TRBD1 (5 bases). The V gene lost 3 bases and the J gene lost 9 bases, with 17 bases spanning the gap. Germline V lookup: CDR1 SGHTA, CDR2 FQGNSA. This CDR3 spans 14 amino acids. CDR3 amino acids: CASSFQGSTGQAFF. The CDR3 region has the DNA TGTGCCAGCAGCTTCCAGGGCTCCACGGGGCAAGCTTTCTTT.

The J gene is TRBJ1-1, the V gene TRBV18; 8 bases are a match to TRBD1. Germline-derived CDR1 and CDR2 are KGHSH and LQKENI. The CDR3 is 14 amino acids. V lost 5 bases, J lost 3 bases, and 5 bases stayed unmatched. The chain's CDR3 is CASSGTGGDTEAFF. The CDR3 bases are TGTGCCAGCTCAGGGACAGGAGGTGACACTGAAGCTTTCTTT.

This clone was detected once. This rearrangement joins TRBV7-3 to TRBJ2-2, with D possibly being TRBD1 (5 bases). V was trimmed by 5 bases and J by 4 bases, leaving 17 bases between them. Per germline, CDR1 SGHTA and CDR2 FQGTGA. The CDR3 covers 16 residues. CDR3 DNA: TGTGCCAGCAGCACTACCAGGGTAATGAGCACCGGGGAGCTGTTTTTT. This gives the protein CASSTTRVMSTGELFF.

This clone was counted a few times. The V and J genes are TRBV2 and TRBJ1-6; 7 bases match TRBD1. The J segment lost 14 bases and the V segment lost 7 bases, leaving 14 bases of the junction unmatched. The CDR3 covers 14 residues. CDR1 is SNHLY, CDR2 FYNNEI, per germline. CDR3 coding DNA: TGTGCCAGCACCCCACGGGACAGAGCTTGGGCCCTCCACTTT. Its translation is CASTPRDRAWALHF. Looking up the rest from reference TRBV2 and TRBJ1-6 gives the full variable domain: EPEVTQTPSHQVTQMGQEVILRCVPISNHLYFYWYRQILGQKVEFLVSFYNNEISEKSEIFDDQFSVERPDGSNFTLKIRSTKLEDSAMYFCASTPRDRAWALHFGNGTRLTVT.